These 7 T cell receptor beta chains came from one sample sequenced in a study of human T cells and chemical hapten exposure. As to time point: patch test 3, about 24 weeks after DPC sensitization. Treatment denoted: therapeutic diphenylcyclopropenone sensitization with weekly scalp DPC. TCRdb re-called the RACE reads through MiXCR, storing one row per CDR3 protein. This table has 100,000 to 120,000 distinct CDR3 sequences, 30% to 35% appearing once. The specimen was whole blood, collected in connection with sensitization to the hapten diphenylcyclopropenone (DPC). All receptors come from a man aged 35 to 55 with alopecia areata. Some clones in this sample may be carry-over from other donors' samples.

V usage is TRBV6-6 and J usage is TRBJ2-5; possibly TRBD2 for D (6 bases). This CDR3 spans 16 amino acids. CDR1 and CDR2 (germline): MNHNY, SVGAGI (reference sequence). V lost 2 bases and J lost 3, with 16 bases in between. CDR3 in amino acids: CASSYDLGGAKETQYF. Written as DNA, the CDR3 is TGTGCCAGCAGTTACGATCTTGGAGGGGCCAAAGAGACCCAGTACTTC.

J is TRBJ2-4 and V is TRBV20-1, with 7 bases aligning to TRBD2. Per germline, CDR1 DFQATT and CDR2 SNEGSKA (reference sequence). The CDR3 is 11 amino acids. The J segment lost 15 bases and the V segment lost 4 bases, leaving 9 bases of the junction unmatched. The CDR3 DNA reads TGCAGTGCTACGACTGGACTAGTCACGTACTTC. This translates into CSATTGLVTYF.

The V gene is TRBV29-1, the J gene TRBJ2-3; the D is unclear. V shed 7 bases and J shed 3 bases, with 11 bases lying between them. CDR3 length: 12 amino acids. Per germline, CDR1 SQVTM and CDR2 ANQGSEA. CDR3 protein: CSAGKWTDTQYF. For the CDR3, the DNA is TGCAGCGCTGGGAAGTGGACAGATACGCAGTATTTT.

The rearrangement joins TRBV29-1 to TRBJ2-7; TRBD2 matches at 9 bases. The CDR3 is made up of 17 amino acids. V lost 7 bases and J lost 3; bases outside the gene matches: 19. Germline-derived CDR1 and CDR2 are SQVTM and ANQGSEA. The chain's CDR3 is CSAASGTDTSRCYEQYV. In DNA form, the CDR3 reads TGCAGCGCTGCTAGCGGGACGGATACTAGTCGGTGCTACGAGCAGTACGTC.

The chain employs TRBV4-2 and TRBJ2-5; no reliable D call. Germline V CDR1 and CDR2: LGHNA, YNFKEQ. V shed 1 base and J shed 0 bases, with 12 bases lying between them. The CDR3 extends over 16 amino acids. The CDR3: CASSQVTGLNQETQYF. CDR3 nucleotides: TGTGCCAGCAGCCAAGTCACGGGCCTAAACCAAGAGACCCAGTACTTC.

This clonotype turned up a few times. The chain combines TRBV5-1 with TRBJ1-4, with TRBD1 as a possible D gene (6 bases). Trimming took 3 bases from V and 2 from J, leaving 8 bases between them. Germline assignment: CDR1 SGHRS and CDR2 YFSETQ. CDR3 length equals 14 residues. CDR3 DNA: TGCGCCAGCAGCTCGGACAGTACTAATGAAAAACTGTTTTTT. Translation gives CASSSDSTNEKLFF.

This clonotype was counted between two and nine times. This chain links TRBV28 with TRBJ2-7, with D perhaps matching TRBD1 or TRBD2 (5 bases each). CDR3 length: 13 residues. CDR1 MDHEN and CDR2 SYDVKM come from the germline V gene. Trimming pared 7 bases from V and 2 bases from J, leaving 12 bases between. The CDR3 here is CASIPGTTYEQYF. In DNA, the CDR3 is TGTGCCAGCATCCCCGGGACGACCTACGAGCAGTACTTC.